This entry concerns a single T cell receptor (beta chain). The data are from a study of OX40 agonist ivuxolimab in advanced cancers. Turning to the study itself: The mean age was approximately 60 years, ranging from about 20 to 85, with under 90% of participants male. Partial responses occurred in three patients (one hepatocellular carcinoma, two cutaneous melanoma).

CDR1 and CDR2 (germline): MDHEN, SYDVKM. V was pared by 3 bases and J by 2 bases, with 8 bases between. The CDR3 has 13 residues. Using immunoSEQ multiplex PCR, the repertoire was profiled, and TCRdb retains in-frame clones only, with some absent. This sample has 100,000 or so clones, with 95% to 97% found just once. This TCR was recovered from an adult with an advanced solid tumor such as melanoma, head and neck, liver or kidney cancer. The chain joins TRBV28 to TRBJ2-7, with D possibly being TRBD2 (5 bases). The sequences come from CD4+ or CD8+ T cells sorted from blood, collected in a trial of the OX40 agonist ivuxolimab. As DNA, the CDR3 is TGTGCCAGCAGTTTCGGACTGGCCTACGAGCAGTACTTC. It translates to CASSFGLAYEQYF. The entire variable domain, with the rest obtained from reference TRBV28 and TRBJ2-7, is as follows: DVKVTQSSRYLVKRTGEKVFLECVQDMDHENMFWYRQDPGLGLRLIYFSYDVKMKEKGDIPEGYSVSREKKERFSLILESASTNQTSMYLCASSFGLAYEQYFGPGTRLTVT.